This T cell receptor beta chain was captured by sequencing in a study of cytomegalovirus exposure and HLA in healthy donors (dated by TCRdb to about 2017). Regarding the study in general: According to an earlier analysis of several hundred of the donors, some 170 million T cells yielded 95 million to 140 million unique TCR beta sequences and 276 Gb of sequence data. An early release that covered roughly 600 HLA-typed donors contained approximately 300 gigabases of sequencing data and around 80 million unique TCR sequences. Among the roughly 400 genotyped donors, around 81% belonged to the genetic ancestry cluster associated with self-reported Caucasian donors. The study aimed to test whether signatures of past pathogen exposure could be identified by cataloging public T cell receptors. Using immunosequencing, the study profiled T cell repertoires from fewer than 850 subjects and related those repertoires to cytomegalovirus serostatus. Along with the approximately 600-subject first cohort, a separate validation cohort of approximately 110 different subjects was used. High-throughput TCR immunosequencing, statistical association of individual TCRs with disease status, and machine learning were combined to predict cytomegalovirus infection status. A later analysis re-analyzed previously published TCR beta repertoires from several hundred donors and added high-resolution HLA genotyping to study TCR occurrence patterns. Rather than drawing on any new phenotypic data, the later analysis identified candidate immune exposures from TCR beta sequences and the way those sequences occurred across donors. To decide whether each TCR beta V gene segment behaved as functional or pseudogenic, an earlier analysis of some 570 of the donors relied on high-throughput TCR beta sequencing. Alongside the repertoire data, information on donor age, sex, ethnicity and CMV serostatus was compiled. Genome-wide SNP genotypes for about three fifths of the roughly 700 donors were used in a later genetic analysis, which treated that subset as a discovery cohort. All discovery cohort repertoires had been generated on a single sequencing platform. Class I and class II HLA loci were covered by the typing at four-digit resolution. Typing coverage varied by locus: about 629-640 donors for A, B, C, DRB1 and DQB1; more than 500 for DQA1; nearly 610 for DPA1; some 470 for DPB1. Five DR-DQ haplotypes were treated as single units for association and clustering because of strong linkage in the cohort. On average, roughly 250,000 unique TCR beta nucleotide sequences were sequenced per donor among about 400 genotyped donors of the cohort, with roughly a sixth of those sequences being non-productive.

The cohort comprised some 680 healthy bone marrow donors. All cohort members were sampled while nominally healthy, although unrecorded immune exposures were likely present. The donor tested CMV seronegative, placing the donor among the 350 or so seronegative members of the cohort. Each donor provided a peripheral blood sample, and peripheral blood mononuclear cells were used for TCR beta sequencing. Genomic DNA was extracted from the blood cell samples with the Qiagen DNeasy Blood Extraction Kit. In the case of this clone: Which antigen it targets is not known. Base-call qualities are not available, and no considerably larger clone is one nucleotide away.

Results the study describes overall, beyond this receptor: Specific HLA alleles were associated with 15,000 to 20,000 TCR beta sequences at a false discovery rate of 0.05 in a later analysis. Most CMV-associated TCR beta chains appeared to be HLA-restricted in a later analysis, and the HLA associations seemed to be driven largely by CMV exposure. V-gene and J-gene trimming of TCR beta chains was associated with a missense DCLRE1C variant in a later genetic analysis, and the association was replicated in an independent cohort. Strong co-occurrence of HLA alleles, especially DR and DQ, made assigning TCR associations to individual alleles difficult. A later analysis reported that several top co-occurrence clusters appeared linked to parvovirus B19, influenza, CMV and Epstein-Barr virus. Because HLA typing was unavailable for some donors at each locus, only the typed subset was used in association tests. The sequencing pipeline was judged likely to have produced a cluster of highly shared sequence variants as a technical artifact. Broadly in line with IMGT annotations, most TCR beta V segments showed up in productive rearrangements about 87% or about 30% of the time in an earlier analysis of several hundred of the donors. Sequencing depth was assumed to be roughly uniform across donors in the presence/absence analyses, though that assumption may not hold. Immune exposure information for the cohort was limited to CMV serostatus. According to a later analysis, TCR association rates differed among HLA loci, with DRB1 alleles showing the most associated TCRs and HLA-C alleles showing the fewest. A few of the identified cytomegalovirus-associated TCR beta chains were confirmed in vitro to be specific for cytomegalovirus antigens. Linkage disequilibrium might explain the correlated functional status among segregating V segments, but an unknown experimental factor could not be excluded. The classifier was reported to diagnose cytomegalovirus status with high specificity and sensitivity in both the original and validation cohorts. In a later analysis, HLA-associated TCR beta chains were found to be more clonally expanded and to have lower generation probabilities than equally common non-associated chains. The earlier analysis of some 560 of the donors excluded some 16 rarely observed V segments, including chromosome 9 orphons, because counts were too low. It was suggested by the authors that the approach could potentially be generalized to other disease states and immunological phenotypes. This cohort had only TCR beta chains sequenced, and the lack of alpha or paired-chain data limited which features could be detected. Most TCR sequences were seen in very few donors, while some public TCRs were found in many individuals. A later genetic analysis reported fewer N-insertions in productive TCRs among donors in an Asian-associated ancestry cluster than the roughly 670-donor mean. In the study, about 150 TCR beta chains were listed as associated with cytomegalovirus. A further reported finding was that TCR beta sequences accurately predicted the HLA-A and HLA-B alleles for most subjects in the first cohort.

The library was generated by the immunoSEQ multiplex PCR assay. For the multiplex PCR, a mixture combining 60 forward primers for TCR Vbeta segments and 13 reverse primers for TCR Jbeta segments was used. Amplification of the CDR3 region of rearranged TCR beta genes was performed with a multiplex PCR assay on genomic DNA. Amplified TCR beta libraries were sequenced as 87-base-pair reads on the Illumina HiSeq System. Regarding the original processing steps: A later analysis tallied 70 million to 100 million unique TCR beta chains across the 660 or so repertoires, and approximately 12 million of those chains were shared by two or more donors. To remove PCR and sequencing errors, raw reads were error-corrected and collapsed into unique sequences using a nearest-neighbor algorithm that merged closely related sequences. V, D and J gene segments were assigned by aligning CDR3 sequences to IMGT reference sequences. For a sequence to be retained, a match of at least six nucleotides was required to both a V gene segment and a J gene segment. Rearrangements were classified as productive when the CDR3 lacked stop codons and remained in frame with V and J, and all other rearrangements were classified as non-productive. Following IMGT convention, CDR3 was defined as the stretch from the second conserved V-encoded cysteine up to the conserved J-encoded phenylalanine. Sequences without an unambiguous match to a single V gene segment were excluded from the earlier analysis of several hundred of the donors. An earlier analysis of 500 to 600 of the donors classified V segments as functional when productive rearrangements were above 56.7% and as segregating when the standard deviation between donors was above 5%. A statistical classification framework was built to diagnose cytomegalovirus status from the catalog of TCR beta chain sequences. V and J gene assignment, in a later analysis, came from comparing TCR nucleotide sequences with IMGT/GENE-DB human TR gene sequences. A later analysis assigned CDR3 sequences and most-parsimonious VDJ recombination scenarios with the TCRdist pipeline. A later analysis defined each TCR beta chain by its CDR3 amino acid sequence plus V-gene family, and excluded reads lacking a unique V-gene family. As a way to deal with suspected cross-contamination and a sequencing artifact, a later analysis dropped hundreds of nucleotide sequences that were highly shared and had low generation probability. In a later analysis, a clonal expansion index for each public chain was calculated from normalized within-repertoire ranks of inferred template counts. A later analysis computed generation probabilities with a VDJ recombination model fitted to out-of-frame rearrangements, and checked the results against IGoR. A later analysis scored TCR-TCR, TCR-HLA and TCR-CMV co-occurrence with hypergeometric tests, applying a repertoire-size bias correction to TCR pairs. To estimate false discovery rates, a later analysis permuted the HLA or CMV assignments 20 times. In a later analysis, co-occurring TCRs were grouped with DBSCAN, and TCRdist sequence similarity was added when clustering was performed within HLA-allele-positive subsets. Repertoires with fewer than 30,000 or more than 120,000 public chains, plus five repertoires with anomalous nucleotide sharing, were excluded from co-occurrence clustering. The source is immuneACCESS, and TCRdb retained only in-frame sequences with V and J called. Part of the clones is not carried over; for the studies checked, unresolved V genes explain less than half of this, and the remainder is unexplained. That table gives V, J and clone size, and the DNA gave D and trimming. The sample table holds a few hundred thousand clones, of which around 77% were seen once. Roughly 3% of the sample belongs to the ten largest clones.

Material for sequencing was PBMCs. This receptor was taken from a woman younger than 45 in good health and CMV-seronegative.

The CDR3 in this case is CASSYLARGTEAFF. The nucleotide sequence is TGTGCCAGCTCATACCTCGCCAGGGGCACTGAAGCTTTCTTT. This sequence uses TRBV18 and TRBJ1-1, and perhaps TRBD1 as D gene, on 6 matching bases. V is shortened by 5 bases, J by 4 bases, and the region joining them spans 14 bases. The CDR3 covers 14 residues, taking in both the cysteine and the phenylalanine. The kept DNA is CDR3 alone, 42 bases in frame from the first base. Based on the germline V gene, the CDR1 and CDR2 sequences are KGHSH and LQKENI.